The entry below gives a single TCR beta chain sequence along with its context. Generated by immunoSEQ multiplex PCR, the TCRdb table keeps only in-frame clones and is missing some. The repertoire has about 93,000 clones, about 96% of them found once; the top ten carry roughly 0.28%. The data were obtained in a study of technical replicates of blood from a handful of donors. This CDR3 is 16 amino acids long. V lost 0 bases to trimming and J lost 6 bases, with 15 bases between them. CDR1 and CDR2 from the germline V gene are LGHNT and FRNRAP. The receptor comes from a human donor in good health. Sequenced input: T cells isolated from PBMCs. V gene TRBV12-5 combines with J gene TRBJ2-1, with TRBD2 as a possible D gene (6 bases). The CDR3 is CASGLVLTGVGNEQFF. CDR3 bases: TGTGCTAGTGGTTTGGTACTCACGGGAGTGGGCAATGAGCAGTTCTTC.